This entry is about one T cell receptor (beta chain). Libraries were prepared by immunoSEQ multiplex PCR; TCRdb keeps only in-frame clonotypes and omits some of them. This sample has almost 70,000 clones, with 92% found just once. Germline V gene data show CDR1 as SEHNR and CDR2 as FQNEAQ (reference sequence). This CDR3 contains 16 residues. Trimming removed 4 bases from V and 0 bases from J; junction bases left unmatched: 3. This entry belongs to a study of technical replicates of blood from several donors. Sequenced: T cells isolated from PBMCs. The chain combines TRBV7-9 with TRBJ2-7; 13 positions match TRBD2. The receptor was isolated from a human donor in good health. This CDR3 is CASSWGTSGNSYEQYF. The CDR3 DNA reads as TGTGCCAGCAGCTGGGGGACTAGCGGGAACTCCTACGAGCAGTACTTC.